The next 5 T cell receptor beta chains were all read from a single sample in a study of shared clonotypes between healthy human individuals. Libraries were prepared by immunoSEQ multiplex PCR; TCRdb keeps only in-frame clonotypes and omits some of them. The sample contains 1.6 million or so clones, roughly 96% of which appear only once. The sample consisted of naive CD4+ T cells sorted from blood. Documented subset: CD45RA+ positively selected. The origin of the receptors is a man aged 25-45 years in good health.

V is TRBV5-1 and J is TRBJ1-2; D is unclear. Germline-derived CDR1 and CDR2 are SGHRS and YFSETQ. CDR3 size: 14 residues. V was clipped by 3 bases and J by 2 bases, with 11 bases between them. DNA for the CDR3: TGCGCCAGCAGCTCGGACGGTATGAACTATGGCTACACCTTC. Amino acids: CASSSDGMNYGYTF.

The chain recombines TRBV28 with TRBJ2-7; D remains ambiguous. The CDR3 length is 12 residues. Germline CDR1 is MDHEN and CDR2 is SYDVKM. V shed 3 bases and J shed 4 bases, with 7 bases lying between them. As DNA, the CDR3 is TGTGCCAGCAGTTTGCGATTTTACGAGCAGTACTTC. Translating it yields CASSLRFYEQYF.

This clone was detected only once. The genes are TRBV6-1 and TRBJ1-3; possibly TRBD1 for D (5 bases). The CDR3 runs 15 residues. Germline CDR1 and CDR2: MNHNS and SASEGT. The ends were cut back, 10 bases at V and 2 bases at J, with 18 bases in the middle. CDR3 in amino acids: CATEVGTQAGNTIYF. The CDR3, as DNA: TGTGCCACCGAAGTAGGGACGCAGGCTGGAAACACCATATATTTT.

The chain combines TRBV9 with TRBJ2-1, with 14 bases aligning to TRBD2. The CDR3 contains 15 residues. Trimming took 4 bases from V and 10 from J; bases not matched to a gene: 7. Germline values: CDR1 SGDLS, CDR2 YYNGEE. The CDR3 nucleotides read TGTGCCAGCAGCCTAGGGACTAGCGGGAGTATCGAGCAGTTCTTC. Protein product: CASSLGTSGSIEQFF.

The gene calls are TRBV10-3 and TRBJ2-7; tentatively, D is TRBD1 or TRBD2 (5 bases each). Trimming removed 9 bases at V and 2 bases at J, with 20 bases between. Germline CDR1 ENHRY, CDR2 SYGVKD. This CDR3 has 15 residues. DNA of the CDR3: TGTGCCATAAGGGACCAAGGTGGGCAACCCTACGAGCAGTACTTC. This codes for CAIRDQGGQPYEQYF.